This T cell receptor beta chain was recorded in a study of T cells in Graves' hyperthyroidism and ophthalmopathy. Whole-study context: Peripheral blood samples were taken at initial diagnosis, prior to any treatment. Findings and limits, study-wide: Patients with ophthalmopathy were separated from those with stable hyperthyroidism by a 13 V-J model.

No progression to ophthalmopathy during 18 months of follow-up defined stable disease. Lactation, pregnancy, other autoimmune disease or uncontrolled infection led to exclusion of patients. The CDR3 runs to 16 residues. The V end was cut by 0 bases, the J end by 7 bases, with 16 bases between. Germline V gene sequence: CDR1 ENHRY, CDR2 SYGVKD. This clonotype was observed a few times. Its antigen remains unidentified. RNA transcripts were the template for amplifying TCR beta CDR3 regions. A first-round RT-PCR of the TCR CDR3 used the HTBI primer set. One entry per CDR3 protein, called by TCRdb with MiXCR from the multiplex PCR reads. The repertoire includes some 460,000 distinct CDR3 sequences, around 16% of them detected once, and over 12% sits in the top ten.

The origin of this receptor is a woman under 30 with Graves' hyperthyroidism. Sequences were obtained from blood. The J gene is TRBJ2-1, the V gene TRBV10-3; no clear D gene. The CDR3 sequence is CAISESTGTMKNEQFF. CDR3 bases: TGTGCCATCAGTGAGTCGACTGGAACTATGAAGAATGAGCAGTTCTTC.